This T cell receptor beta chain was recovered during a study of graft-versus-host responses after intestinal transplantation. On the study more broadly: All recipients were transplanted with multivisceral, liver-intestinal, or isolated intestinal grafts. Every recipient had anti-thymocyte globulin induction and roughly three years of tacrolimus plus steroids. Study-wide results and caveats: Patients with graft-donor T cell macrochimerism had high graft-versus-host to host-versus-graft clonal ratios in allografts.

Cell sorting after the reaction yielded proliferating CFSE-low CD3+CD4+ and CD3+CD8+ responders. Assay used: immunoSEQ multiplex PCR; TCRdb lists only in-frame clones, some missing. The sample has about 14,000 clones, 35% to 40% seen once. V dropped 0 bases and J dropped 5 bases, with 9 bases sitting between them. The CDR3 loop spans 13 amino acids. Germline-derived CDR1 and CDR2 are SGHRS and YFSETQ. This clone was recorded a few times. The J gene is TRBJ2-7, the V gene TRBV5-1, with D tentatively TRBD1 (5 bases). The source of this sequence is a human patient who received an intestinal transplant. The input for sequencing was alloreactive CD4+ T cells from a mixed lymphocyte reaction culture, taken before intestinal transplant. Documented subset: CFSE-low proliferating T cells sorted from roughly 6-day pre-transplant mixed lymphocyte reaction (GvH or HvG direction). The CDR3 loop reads CASSLAGFHEQYF. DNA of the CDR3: TGCGCCAGCAGCTTGGCAGGGTTCCACGAGCAGTACTTC.